This TCR beta chain was observed in a study of metastatic and nonmetastatic thyroid tumors. Study details: Repertoire comparison spanned blood and tumor or nodule tissue of malignant and benign thyroid patients.

Germline CDR1 is MNHGY and CDR2 is SVAAGI. Trimming pared 4 bases from V and 7 bases from J, leaving 6 bases between. The CDR3 covers 11 residues. Regarding the study as a whole: The study reportedly found significantly higher TCR beta diversity in malignant thyroid tumors than benign nodules, in blood and tumor.

Patients were all untreated before their thyroid surgery. Details on this clone: As yet, its antigen is unknown.

In the study's own analysis: A classifier of distant metastasis in papillary thyroid cancer was built from CDR3 differences (across clinicopathological groups). TCRdb reprocessed the PCR reads using MiXCR. The V and J calls here are based on TCRdb, not the publication. The sample has some 29,000 clones, 3.5% to 4.5% seen once. The source of this sequence is a male donor with papillary thyroid cancer or a benign thyroid nodule (not recorded which). Some clones in this sample may be carry-over from other donors' samples. This chain joins TRBV6-9 and TRBJ2-3; D gene unclear. The sample consisted of blood. CDR3 nucleotide sequence: TGTGCCAGCAGTTCCGGTTATACGCAGTATTTT. Protein sequence: CASSSGYTQYF.